The 32 T cell receptor beta chains below were found in one sample sequenced in a study of identical twins. TCRdb reanalysed the 5' RACE reads using MiXCR and keeps one entry per CDR3 protein. This table holds about 1.7 million distinct CDR3 sequences, roughly 35% found once. Sequencing used cord blood. The receptors come from a newborn girl in good health.

The chain has TRBV9 and TRBJ2-1; TRBD2 agrees at 12 bases. Germline trimming cut 0 bases from V and 5 bases from J; bases unmatched to any gene: 3. Germline V gives CDR1 SGDLS, CDR2 YYNGEE. The CDR3 has 16 amino acids. CDR3 sequence: CASSVGLAGVDNEQFF. CDR3 nucleotide sequence: TGTGCCAGCAGCGTAGGACTAGCGGGGGTCGACAATGAGCAGTTCTTC.

This clonotype occurred a few times. The chain recombines TRBV2 with TRBJ1-2, with D unclear. V was shortened by 4 bases and J by 5 bases, with 8 bases between the two germline ends. The CDR3 spans 12 residues. Germline V CDR1 and CDR2: SNHLY, FYNNEI. This chain's CDR3 is CASSGTPYGYTF. The CDR3 DNA reads TGTGCCAGCAGTGGTACCCCATATGGCTACACCTTC. Supplemented by reference TRBV2 and TRBJ1-2, the full variable domain reads EPEVTQTPSHQVTQMGQEVILRCVPISNHLYFYWYRQILGQKVEFLVSFYNNEISEKSEIFDDQFSVERPDGSNFTLKIRSTKLEDSAMYFCASSGTPYGYTFGSGTRLTVV.

The chain joins TRBV6-1 to TRBJ2-5; no clear D. Germline lookup yields CDR1 MNHNS and CDR2 SASEGT. The length of the CDR3 is 17 residues. The germline V and J ends were trimmed by 3 bases and 6 bases, with 23 bases remaining between them. The chain's CDR3 is CASSETSPSRSRKTQYF. As DNA, the CDR3 is TGTGCCAGCAGTGAGACTTCTCCCTCGAGGTCCCGGAAGACCCAGTACTTC.

The chain combines TRBV12-3 or TRBV12-4 with TRBJ2-5; TRBD1 aligns across 8 bases. V shed 4 bases, J shed 12 bases, and the junction held 4 bases outside the gene matches. The CDR3 is 11 amino acids. For the CDR3, the DNA is TGTGCCAGCAGTTCCGGACAGGGCGAGTACTTC. Amino acid sequence: CASSSGQGEYF.

Notes on this clonotype: The junction differs from germline at one of its ends, possibly a read error. The chain carries TRBV4-2 and TRBJ1-5, with 9 bases aligning to TRBD1. Germline CDR1 and CDR2: LGHNA and YNFKEQ. CDR3 size: 16 residues. The CDR3 coding sequence is TGTGCCGGCAGCCAAGGCTGGACAGGGGAAAGACAGCCCCAGCATTTT. Translating gives CAGSQGWTGERQPQHF.

In this sample, this clonotype turned up many times. J is TRBJ1-2 and V is TRBV29-1; TRBD1 matches 7 bases. Trimming cost V 5 bases and J 4 bases; bases outside gene matches: 1. Germline loops: CDR1 SQVTM, CDR2 ANQGSEA. This CDR3 is 11 amino acids long. The CDR3 region has the DNA TGCAGCGTTACAGGGGCCTATGGCTACACCTTC. As protein: CSVTGAYGYTF.

This clonotype was detected only a few times. The rearrangement uses TRBV27 and TRBJ1-2, with D hard to call. The CDR3 totals 13 residues. Germline V lookup: CDR1 MNHEY, CDR2 SMNVEV (reference sequence). V was pared by 2 bases and J by 4 bases, with 8 bases between. The CDR3 DNA follows: TGTGCCAGCAGTTTAATTGGGTTCTATGGCTACACCTTC. This sequence encodes CASSLIGFYGYTF.

V is TRBV5-1 and J is TRBJ2-1; possible D gene TRBD2, 5 bases. Trimming cost V 7 bases and J 6 bases, with 26 bases left between them. CDR3 length: 17 amino acids. CDR1 is SGHRS, CDR2 YFSETQ, per germline. The CDR3 region has the DNA TGCGCCAGCCGGGGTAAGAGTTTAGTGGCTCCTGTCAATGAGCAGTTCTTC. Its protein is CASRGKSLVAPVNEQFF.

This clonotype appeared a few times. The chain recombines TRBV20-1 with TRBJ2-7, with unresolved D. Germline-derived CDR1 and CDR2 are DFQATT and SNEGSKA (reference sequence). Deletions cut 3 bases from V and 3 bases from J, with 15 bases between. The CDR3 contains 14 residues. The CDR3 coding sequence is TGCAGTGCTAGGTCGGCAGATTACAACTACGAGCAGTACTTC. Translated: CSARSADYNYEQYF.

The chain uses TRBV19 and TRBJ1-1; possibly TRBD1 for D (6 bases). Germline lookup yields CDR1 LNHDA and CDR2 SQIVND (reference sequence). The CDR3 is 14 residues long. V was pared by 3 bases and J by 1 base, with 9 bases between. The CDR3 loop is CASSIRGQNTEAFF. The CDR3 DNA reads as TGTGCCAGTAGTATCCGGGGACAGAACACTGAAGCTTTCTTT.

This chain uses TRBV12-3 or TRBV12-4 with TRBJ2-5; maybe TRBD1 (6 bases). Trimming stripped 4 bases from V and 5 bases from J, with 11 bases between. The CDR3 covers 13 residues. CDR3 region: CASSWGTSETQYF. CDR3 in DNA: TGTGCCAGCAGTTGGGGGACATCGGAGACCCAGTACTTC.

The table lists this clonotype with a few counts. The chain recombines TRBV20-1 with TRBJ1-5; 8 nucleotides match TRBD1. In germline, CDR1 is DFQATT, CDR2 SNEGSKA (reference sequence). The CDR3 has 12 residues. The CDR3 protein is CSLGQVDQPQHF. The CDR3 DNA follows: TGCAGCTTGGGACAGGTAGATCAGCCCCAGCATTTT.

This clonotype came up a few times. This chain joins TRBV6-1 and TRBJ1-1, with D tentatively TRBD1 (6 bases). CDR1 MNHNS and CDR2 SASEGT come from the germline V gene. Trimming left V 5 bases short and J 1 base short, with 17 bases between. The CDR3 sequence is 16 residues long. CDR3 nucleotide sequence: TGTGCCAGCAGTACACAGGGCTACCTAAAGAACACTGAAGCTTTCTTT. This translates into CASSTQGYLKNTEAFF.

This clonotype was observed once. The rearrangement joins TRBV29-1 to TRBJ1-2, with D perhaps TRBD1 (6 bases). Trimming left V 0 bases short and J 11 bases short, with 13 bases between. This CDR3 comprises 12 residues. Germline-derived CDR1 and CDR2 are SQVTM and ANQGSEA. CDR3 DNA: TGCAGCGTTGAAGACAAGGGGGGAGGGTACACCTTC. Translation gives CSVEDKGGGYTF. Complete variable domain (other parts from reference TRBV29-1 and TRBJ1-2): SAVISQKPSRDICQRGTSLTIQCQVDSQVTMMFWYRQQPGQSLTLIATANQGSEATYESGFVIDKFPISRPNLTFSTLTVSNMSPEDSSIYLCSVEDKGGGYTFGSGTRLTVV.

The sample holds many counts of this clonotype. V and J are TRBV10-3 and TRBJ2-7, with 13 bases identical to TRBD2. V shed 3 bases, J shed 3 bases, and the junction held 5 bases outside the gene matches. This CDR3 has 16 amino acids. The germline V gene encodes CDR1 ENHRY and CDR2 SYGVKD. The CDR3: CAISEGLAGVSYEQYF. For the CDR3, the DNA is TGTGCCATCAGTGAAGGACTAGCGGGAGTAAGCTACGAGCAGTACTTC.

A few counts support this clonotype. CDR3 coding DNA: TGTGCCAGCAACCCACTCGGTCCAAGCTCCTACAATGAGCAGTTCTTC. Translation gives CASNPLGPSSYNEQFF. The chain links TRBV27 to TRBJ2-1; D gene unclear. The CDR3 runs 16 residues. The V gene's germline CDR1 is MNHEY and CDR2 SMNVEV (reference sequence). V lost 7 bases and J 0 bases, leaving 16 bases between the germline ends.

The table lists this clonotype with many counts. The chain joins TRBV29-1 to TRBJ2-7, with unresolved D. From germline, CDR1 is SQVTM and CDR2 ANQGSEA. The CDR3 has 11 amino acids. V was cut by 2 bases and J by 4 bases, with 6 bases left in between. The CDR3, as DNA: TGCAGCGTTGAACTCTCTTACGAGCAGTACTTC. Its translation: CSVELSYEQYF.

This clonotype was seen only a few times. The V call is TRBV6-6, the J call TRBJ2-7; 10 bases agree with TRBD1. CDR1 is MNHNY, CDR2 SVGAGI, per germline (reference sequence). Losses at the gene ends were 2 bases for V and 3 bases for J; bases not matched to a gene: 7. The CDR3 consists of 16 residues. CDR3 amino acids: CASSYPSGTGVYEQYF. DNA for the CDR3: TGTGCCAGCAGTTACCCCTCCGGGACAGGGGTCTACGAGCAGTACTTC.

This clonotype was seen a handful of times. The chain links TRBV6-5 to TRBJ2-2, with 8 bases fitting TRBD1. Unmatched junction bases numbered 0, after V lost 2 bases and J lost 1 base. From germline, CDR1 is MNHEY and CDR2 SVGAGI. CDR3 length equals 15 residues. CDR3 sequence: CASSYDRGNTGELFF. The CDR3 DNA is TGTGCCAGCAGTTACGACAGGGGGAACACCGGGGAGCTGTTTTTT.

This clonotype was counted many times. The rearrangement links TRBV28 to TRBJ2-1; 9 nucleotides agree with TRBD2. This CDR3 has 15 residues. The trim removed 6 bases at V and 5 bases at J, leaving 8 bases unmatched. CDR1 is MDHEN, CDR2 SYDVKM, per germline. In DNA form, the CDR3 reads TGTGCCAGCAGGCACCCTAGCGGGATGCACAATGAGCAGTTCTTC. This sequence encodes CASRHPSGMHNEQFF. Drawing the rest from reference TRBV28 and TRBJ2-1, the complete variable domain is DVKVTQSSRYLVKRTGEKVFLECVQDMDHENMFWYRQDPGLGLRLIYFSYDVKMKEKGDIPEGYSVSREKKERFSLILESASTNQTSMYLCASRHPSGMHNEQFFGPGTRLTVL.

This clonotype has a handful of counts. The V call is TRBV6-1, the J call TRBJ2-1; TRBD2 agrees at 7 bases. Germline V CDR1 and CDR2: MNHNS, SASEGT. V shed 2 bases and J 7 bases; nucleotides not matched to a gene: 17. This CDR3 contains 18 residues. This CDR3 is CASSELGGGSPNQNEQFF. CDR3 DNA sequence: TGTGCCAGCAGTGAATTGGGGGGGGGTTCTCCCAACCAGAATGAGCAGTTCTTC.

The V call is TRBV9, the J call TRBJ2-5; 7 bases align to TRBD1. V lost 0 bases to trimming and J lost 0 bases; unmatched junction nucleotides: 2. Per germline, CDR1 SGDLS and CDR2 YYNGEE. The CDR3 is 15 residues long. The CDR3 is CASSVGGQYQETQYF. In DNA form, the CDR3 reads TGTGCCAGCAGCGTAGGGGGACAGTACCAAGAGACCCAGTACTTC.

This clonotype was counted only a few times. The V call is TRBV9, the J call TRBJ1-5; 8 bases map to TRBD1. The CDR3 is 15 residues long. The J segment lost 3 bases and the V segment lost 4 bases, leaving 6 bases of the junction unmatched. The germline CDR1 and CDR2 sequences are SGDLS and YYNGEE. The CDR3 here is CASSPGDRYNQPQHF. In DNA, the CDR3 is TGTGCCAGCAGCCCAGGGGACAGGTACAATCAGCCCCAGCATTTT.

This clonotype was seen a handful of times. The rearrangement joins TRBV20-1 to TRBJ2-1; D call uncertain. The CDR3 has 13 residues. The germline V and J ends were trimmed by 7 bases and 2 bases, with 12 bases remaining between them. CDR1 DFQATT and CDR2 SNEGSKA come from the germline V gene (reference sequence). The CDR3 coding sequence is TGCAGTGTCCCGCCTACTCCCTACAATGAGCAGTTCTTC. Translated: CSVPPTPYNEQFF.

The sample holds a few counts of this clonotype. The chain recombines TRBV4-1 with TRBJ2-6; 7 bases are a match to TRBD1. Germline V gene sequence: CDR1 MGHRA, CDR2 YSYEKL. Trimming took 5 bases from V and 0 from J; bases not matched to a gene: 7. This CDR3 contains 17 residues. CDR3 residues: CASSVGQANSGANVLTF. The CDR3 DNA is TGCGCCAGCAGCGTTGGACAGGCCAACTCTGGGGCCAACGTCCTGACTTTC.

This clonotype appeared many times. The chain combines TRBV29-1 with TRBJ2-1, with 8 bases that match TRBD2. This CDR3 comprises 14 residues. Looked up from germline, CDR1 is SQVTM and CDR2 is ANQGSEA. Trimming cost V 5 bases and J 6 bases; bases outside gene matches: 9. The CDR3: CSVCTSGPINEQFF. In DNA form, the CDR3 reads TGCAGCGTTTGTACTAGCGGACCTATCAATGAGCAGTTCTTC.

V gene TRBV5-1 combines with J gene TRBJ2-1, with 7 bases aligning to TRBD2. This CDR3 comprises 14 residues. With V trimmed by 1 base and J by 6 bases, 4 bases remained unmatched. Per germline, CDR1 SGHRS and CDR2 YFSETQ. DNA of the CDR3: TGCGCCAGCAGCTTGTACGGGGGGATCAATGAGCAGTTCTTC. This translates into CASSLYGGINEQFF. The full variable domain, its missing parts supplied by reference TRBV5-1 and TRBJ2-1, is KAGVTQTPRYLIKTRGQQVTLSCSPISGHRSVSWYQQTPGQGLQFLFEYFSETQRNKGNFPGRFSGRQFSNSRSEMNVSTLELGDSALYLCASSLYGGINEQFFGPGTRLTVL.

This clonotype appeared a few times. This chain connects TRBV12-3 or TRBV12-4 to TRBJ2-2; 7 positions match TRBD2. The CDR3 totals 16 residues. V shed 4 bases, J shed 2 bases, and the junction held 7 bases outside the gene matches. The CDR3 coding sequence is TGTGCCAGCAGTTCCGCCAGCGGGGCAAACACCGGGGAGCTGTTTTTT. Protein product: CASSSASGANTGELFF.

This clonotype was counted between two and nine times. CDR3 DNA sequence: TGTGCCAGCAGCTTAAGGGACAGGGCTAATGAAAAACTGTTTTTT. This codes for CASSLRDRANEKLFF. The chain employs TRBV7-9 and TRBJ1-4; 9 nucleotides line up with TRBD1. Germline CDR1 SEHNR, CDR2 FQNEAQ (reference sequence). This CDR3 contains 15 residues. Trimming removed 2 bases from V and 3 bases from J; junction bases left unmatched: 1.

The chain joins TRBV20-1 to TRBJ1-6, with D maybe TRBD1 (6 bases). The V gene's germline CDR1 is DFQATT and CDR2 SNEGSKA (reference sequence). The CDR3 contains 14 residues. The germline V and J ends were trimmed by 3 bases and 6 bases, with 12 bases remaining between them. CDR3 protein: CSASRGPSNSPLHF. CDR3 bases: TGCAGTGCTAGTCGGGGGCCCAGTAATTCACCCCTCCACTTT.

This clonotype has just a few counts. The chain joins TRBV4-2 to TRBJ2-3; unclear D gene. The V gene lost 3 bases and the J gene lost 0 bases, with 10 bases spanning the gap. The CDR3 is 15 amino acids. The V gene's germline CDR1 is LGHNA and CDR2 YNFKEQ. The CDR3: CASSQPSVSTDTQYF. The CDR3 DNA reads as TGTGCCAGCAGCCAGCCCAGTGTAAGCACAGATACGCAGTATTTT.

This clonotype has ten or more counts. The chain combines TRBV5-1 with TRBJ2-4, with D tentatively TRBD1 (5 bases). The CDR3 sequence is 14 residues long. CDR1 SGHRS and CDR2 YFSETQ come from the germline V gene. V shed 5 bases and J shed 2 bases, with 11 bases lying between them. Written as DNA, the CDR3 is TGCGCCAGCAGTTATTCAGGGCCCAAAAACATTCAGTACTTC. It yields the protein CASSYSGPKNIQYF.